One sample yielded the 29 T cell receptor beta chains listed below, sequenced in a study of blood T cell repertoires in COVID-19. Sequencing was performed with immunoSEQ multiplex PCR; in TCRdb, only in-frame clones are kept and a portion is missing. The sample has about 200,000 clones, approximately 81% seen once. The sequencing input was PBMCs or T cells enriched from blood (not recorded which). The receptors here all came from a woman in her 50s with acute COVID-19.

The CDR3 DNA follows: TGTGCCAGCAGCCCGCGGGGCAGTACTCCCAAAAACATTCAGTACTTC. It specifies CASSPRGSTPKNIQYF. V and J are TRBV3-1 (or the pseudogene TRBV3-2) and TRBJ2-4, with a tentative D call TRBD2 (6 bases). Trimming took 4 bases from V and 2 from J, leaving 15 bases between them. The CDR3 contains 16 residues. CDR1 LGHDT and CDR2 YNNKEL come from the germline V gene (reference sequence).

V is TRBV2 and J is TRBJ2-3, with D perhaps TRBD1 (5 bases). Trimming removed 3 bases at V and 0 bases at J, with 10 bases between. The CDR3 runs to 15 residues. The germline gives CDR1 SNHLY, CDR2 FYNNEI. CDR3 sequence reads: CASSEIDRSTDTQYF. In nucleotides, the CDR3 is TGTGCCAGCAGTGAGATTGACAGAAGCACAGATACGCAGTATTTT.

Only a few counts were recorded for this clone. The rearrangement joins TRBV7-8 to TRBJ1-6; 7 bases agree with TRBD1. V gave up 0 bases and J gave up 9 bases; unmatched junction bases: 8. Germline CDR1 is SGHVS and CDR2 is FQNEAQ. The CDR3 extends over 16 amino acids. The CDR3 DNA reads TGTGCCAGCAGCTTAGCGGCTGGACAGGCAGGTTCACCCCTCCACTTT. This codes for CASSLAAGQAGSPLHF.

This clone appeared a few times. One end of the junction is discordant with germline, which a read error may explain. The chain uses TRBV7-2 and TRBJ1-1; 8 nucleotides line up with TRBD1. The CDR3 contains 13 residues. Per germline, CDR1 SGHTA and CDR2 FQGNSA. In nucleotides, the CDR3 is TGTGCCAGCAGCCGAATGACACAGGGGGGACCCCCATTT. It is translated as CASSRMTQGGPPF.

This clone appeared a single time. The CDR3 DNA follows: TGTGCCAGCAGTGATTTGAGGACGGGGAATCAGCCCCAGCATTTT. Protein product: CASSDLRTGNQPQHF. The rearrangement uses TRBV2 and TRBJ1-5; D remains ambiguous. This CDR3 spans 15 amino acids. V lost 3 bases and J lost 4, with 13 bases in between. From germline, CDR1 is SNHLY and CDR2 FYNNEI.

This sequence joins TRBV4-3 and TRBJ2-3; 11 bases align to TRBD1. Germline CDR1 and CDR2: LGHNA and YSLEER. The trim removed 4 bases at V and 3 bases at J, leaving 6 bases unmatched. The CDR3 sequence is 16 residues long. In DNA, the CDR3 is TGCGCCAGCAGCCTACAGGACAGGGGGCCGACAGATACGCAGTATTTT. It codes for CASSLQDRGPTDTQYF.

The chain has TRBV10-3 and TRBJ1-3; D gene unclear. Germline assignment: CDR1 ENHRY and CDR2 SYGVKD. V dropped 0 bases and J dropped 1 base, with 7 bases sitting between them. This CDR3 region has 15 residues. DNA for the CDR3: TGTGCCATCAGTGAGTCGGGCATTTCTGGAAACACCATATATTTT. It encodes CAISESGISGNTIYF.

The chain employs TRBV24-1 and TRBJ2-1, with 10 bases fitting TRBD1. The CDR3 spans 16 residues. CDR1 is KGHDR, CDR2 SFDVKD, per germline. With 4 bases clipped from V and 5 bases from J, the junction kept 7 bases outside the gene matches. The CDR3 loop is CATSDSGTGADNEQFF. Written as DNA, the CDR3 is TGTGCCACCAGTGACTCCGGGACAGGGGCCGACAATGAGCAGTTCTTC.

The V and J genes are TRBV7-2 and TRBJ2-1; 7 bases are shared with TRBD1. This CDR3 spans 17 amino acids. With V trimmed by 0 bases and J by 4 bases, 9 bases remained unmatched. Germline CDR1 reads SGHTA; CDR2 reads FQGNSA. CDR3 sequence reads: CASSLAGRGGRYNEQFF. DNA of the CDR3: TGTGCCAGCAGCTTAGCGGGTCGAGGGGGCAGATACAATGAGCAGTTCTTC.

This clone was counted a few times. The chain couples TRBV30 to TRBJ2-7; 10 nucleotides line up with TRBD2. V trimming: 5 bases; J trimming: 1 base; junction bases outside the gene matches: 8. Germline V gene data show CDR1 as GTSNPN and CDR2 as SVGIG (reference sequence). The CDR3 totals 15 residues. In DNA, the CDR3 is TGTGCCTGGTCCCTCGGACTAGCGGCTTCCTACGAGCAGTACTTC. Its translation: CAWSLGLAASYEQYF.

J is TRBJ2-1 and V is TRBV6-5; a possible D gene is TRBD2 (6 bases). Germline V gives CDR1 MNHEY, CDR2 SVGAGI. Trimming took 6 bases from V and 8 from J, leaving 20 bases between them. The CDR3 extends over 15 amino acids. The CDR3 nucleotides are TGTGCCAGCAGCACGGGACTGAGAGGAGTAGATGAGCAGTTCTTC. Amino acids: CASSTGLRGVDEQFF.

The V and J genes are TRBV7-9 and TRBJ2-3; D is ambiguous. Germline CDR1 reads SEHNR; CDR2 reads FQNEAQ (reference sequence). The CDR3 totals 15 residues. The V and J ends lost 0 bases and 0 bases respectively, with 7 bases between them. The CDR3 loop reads CASSLASGSTDTQYF. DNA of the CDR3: TGTGCCAGCAGCTTAGCTTCCGGGAGCACAGATACGCAGTATTTT.

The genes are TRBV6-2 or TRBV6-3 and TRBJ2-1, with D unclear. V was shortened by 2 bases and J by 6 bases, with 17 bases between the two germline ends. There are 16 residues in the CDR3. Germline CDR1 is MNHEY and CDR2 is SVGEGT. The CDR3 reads CASSYQLPGLLNEQFF. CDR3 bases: TGTGCCAGCAGTTACCAATTGCCAGGCCTACTCAATGAGCAGTTCTTC.

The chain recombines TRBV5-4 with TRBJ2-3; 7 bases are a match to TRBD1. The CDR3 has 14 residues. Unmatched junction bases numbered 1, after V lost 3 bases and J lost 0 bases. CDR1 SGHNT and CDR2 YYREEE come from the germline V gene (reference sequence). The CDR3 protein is CASSSGQSTDTQYF. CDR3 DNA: TGTGCCAGCAGCTCGGGACAGAGCACAGATACGCAGTATTTT.

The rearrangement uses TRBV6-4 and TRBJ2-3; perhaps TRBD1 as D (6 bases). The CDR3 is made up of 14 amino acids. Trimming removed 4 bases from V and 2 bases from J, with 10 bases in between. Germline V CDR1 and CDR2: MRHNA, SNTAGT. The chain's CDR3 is CASSVAGDTDTQYF. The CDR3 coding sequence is TGTGCCAGCAGTGTGGCAGGGGACACAGATACGCAGTATTTT.

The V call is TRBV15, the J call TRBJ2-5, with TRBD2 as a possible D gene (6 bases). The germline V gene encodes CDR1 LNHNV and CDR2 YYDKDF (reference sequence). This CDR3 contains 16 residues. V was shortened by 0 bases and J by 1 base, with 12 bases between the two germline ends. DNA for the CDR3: TGTGCCACCAGCAGAGACTGGGGGGTACTCCAAGAGACCCAGTACTTC. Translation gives CATSRDWGVLQETQYF.

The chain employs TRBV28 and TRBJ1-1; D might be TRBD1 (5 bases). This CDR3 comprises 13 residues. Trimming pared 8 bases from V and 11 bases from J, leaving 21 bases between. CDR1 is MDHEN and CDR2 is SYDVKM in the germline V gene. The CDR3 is CASHRRGLFVAFF. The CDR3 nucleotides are TGTGCCAGCCATAGGAGGGGCCTTTTCGTGGCTTTCTTT.

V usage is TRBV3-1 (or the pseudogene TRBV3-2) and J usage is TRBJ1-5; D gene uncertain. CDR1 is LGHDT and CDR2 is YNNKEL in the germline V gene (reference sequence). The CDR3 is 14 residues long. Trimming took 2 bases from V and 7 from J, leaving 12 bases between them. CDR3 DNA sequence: TGTGCCAGCAGCCAAAAGATCATGGGCCAGCCCCAGCATTTT. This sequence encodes CASSQKIMGQPQHF.

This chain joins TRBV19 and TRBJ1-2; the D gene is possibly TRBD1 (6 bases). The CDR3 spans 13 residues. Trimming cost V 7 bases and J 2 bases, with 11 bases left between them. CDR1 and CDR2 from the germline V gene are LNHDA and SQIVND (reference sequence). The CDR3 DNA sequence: TGTGCCAGTACAAGTCAGGGGAACTATGGCTACACCTTC. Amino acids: CASTSQGNYGYTF.

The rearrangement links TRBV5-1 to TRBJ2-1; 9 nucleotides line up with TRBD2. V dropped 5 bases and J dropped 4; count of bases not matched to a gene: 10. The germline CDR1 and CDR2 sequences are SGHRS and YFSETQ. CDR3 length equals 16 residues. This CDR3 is CASRMRGREGYNEQFF. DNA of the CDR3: TGCGCCAGCAGAATGAGGGGGCGGGAGGGGTACAATGAGCAGTTCTTC.

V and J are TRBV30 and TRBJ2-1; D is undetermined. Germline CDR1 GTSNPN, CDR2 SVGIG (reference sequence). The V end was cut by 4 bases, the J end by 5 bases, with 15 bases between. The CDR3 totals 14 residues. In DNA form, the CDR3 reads TGTGCCTGGACCCCCCTAACCCTAAACAATGAGCAGTTCTTC. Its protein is CAWTPLTLNNEQFF.

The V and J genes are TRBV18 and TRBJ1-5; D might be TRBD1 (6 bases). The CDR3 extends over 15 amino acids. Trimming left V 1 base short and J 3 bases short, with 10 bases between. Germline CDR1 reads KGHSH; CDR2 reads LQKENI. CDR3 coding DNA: TGTGCCAGCTCACCACGAACAGGGTCCAATCAGCCCCAGCATTTT. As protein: CASSPRTGSNQPQHF.

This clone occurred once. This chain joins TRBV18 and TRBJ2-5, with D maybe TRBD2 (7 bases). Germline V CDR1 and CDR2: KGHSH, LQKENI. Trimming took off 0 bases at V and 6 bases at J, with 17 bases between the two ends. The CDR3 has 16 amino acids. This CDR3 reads CASSPPEWGGPKTQYF. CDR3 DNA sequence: TGTGCCAGCTCACCACCGGAATGGGGGGGCCCGAAGACCCAGTACTTC.

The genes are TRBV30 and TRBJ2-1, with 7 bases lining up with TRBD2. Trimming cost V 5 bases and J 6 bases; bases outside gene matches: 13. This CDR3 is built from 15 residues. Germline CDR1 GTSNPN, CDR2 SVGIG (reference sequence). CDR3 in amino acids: CAWGIQRGSGNEQFF. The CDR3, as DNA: TGTGCCTGGGGTATCCAACGCGGGAGCGGCAATGAGCAGTTCTTC.

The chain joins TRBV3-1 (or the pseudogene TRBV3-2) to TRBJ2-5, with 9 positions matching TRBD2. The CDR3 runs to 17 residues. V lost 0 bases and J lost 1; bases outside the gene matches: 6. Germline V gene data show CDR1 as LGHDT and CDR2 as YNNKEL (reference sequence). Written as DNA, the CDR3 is TGTGCCAGCAGCCAAGATCACGGCGGGAGGGCCCAAGAGACCCAGTACTTC. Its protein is CASSQDHGGRAQETQYF.

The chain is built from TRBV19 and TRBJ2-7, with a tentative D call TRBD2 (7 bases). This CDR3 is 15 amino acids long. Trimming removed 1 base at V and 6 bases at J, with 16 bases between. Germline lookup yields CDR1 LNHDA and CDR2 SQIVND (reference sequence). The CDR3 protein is CASSIAGGQATEQYF. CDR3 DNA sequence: TGTGCCAGTAGTATAGCGGGGGGCCAGGCCACCGAGCAGTACTTC.

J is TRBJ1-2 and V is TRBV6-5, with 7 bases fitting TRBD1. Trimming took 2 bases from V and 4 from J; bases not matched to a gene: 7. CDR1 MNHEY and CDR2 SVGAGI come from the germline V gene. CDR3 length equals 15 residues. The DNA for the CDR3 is TGTGCCAGCAGTTACGCGATAGGGGGCACCTATGGCTACACCTTC. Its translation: CASSYAIGGTYGYTF.

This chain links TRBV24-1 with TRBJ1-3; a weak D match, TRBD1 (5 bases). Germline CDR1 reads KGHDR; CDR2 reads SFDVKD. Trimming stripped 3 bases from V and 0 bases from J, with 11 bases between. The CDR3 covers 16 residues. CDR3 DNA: TGTGCCACCAGTGATAAGGGACTTAGCTCTGGAAACACCATATATTTT. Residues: CATSDKGLSSGNTIYF.

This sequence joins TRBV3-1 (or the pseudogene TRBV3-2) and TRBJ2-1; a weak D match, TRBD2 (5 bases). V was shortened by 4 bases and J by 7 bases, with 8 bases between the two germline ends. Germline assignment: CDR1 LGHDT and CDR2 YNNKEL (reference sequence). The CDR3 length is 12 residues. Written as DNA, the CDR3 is TGTGCCAGCAGCCGTGCGGGTAATGAGCAGTTCTTC. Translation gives CASSRAGNEQFF.